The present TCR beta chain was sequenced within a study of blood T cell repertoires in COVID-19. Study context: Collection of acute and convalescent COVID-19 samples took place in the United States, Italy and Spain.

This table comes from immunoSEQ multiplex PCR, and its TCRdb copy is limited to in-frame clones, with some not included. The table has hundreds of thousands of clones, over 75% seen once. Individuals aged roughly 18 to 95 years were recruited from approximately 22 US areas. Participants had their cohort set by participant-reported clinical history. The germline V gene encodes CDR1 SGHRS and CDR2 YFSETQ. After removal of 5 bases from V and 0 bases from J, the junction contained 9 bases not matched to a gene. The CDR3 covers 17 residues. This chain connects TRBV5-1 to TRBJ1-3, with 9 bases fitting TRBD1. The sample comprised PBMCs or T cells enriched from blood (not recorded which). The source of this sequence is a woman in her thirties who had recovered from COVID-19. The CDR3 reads CASSLGTGRDSGNTIYF. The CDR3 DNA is TGCGCCAGCAGTCTGGGGACAGGGCGAGACTCTGGAAACACCATATATTTT.